This TCR beta chain is from a study of cytomegalovirus exposure and HLA in healthy donors listed by TCRdb under 2017. Regarding the study in general: An earlier analysis of some 620 of the donors reported 276 Gb of sequence data and some 110 million unique TCR beta sequences obtained from about 170 million T cells. An early release that covered approximately 600 HLA-typed donors contained 300 to 350 gigabases of sequencing data and around 85 million unique TCR sequences. The genetic ancestry cluster associated with self-reported Caucasian donors included 81% of the approximately 430 genotyped donors. The aim of the study was to test whether cataloging public T cell receptors could identify signatures of past pathogen exposure. The study used immunosequencing to profile the T cell repertoires of under 700 subjects and linked those repertoires to cytomegalovirus serostatus. Along with the approximately 650-subject first cohort, a separate validation cohort of 120 different subjects was used. To predict cytomegalovirus infection status, the study brought together high-throughput TCR immunosequencing, statistical association of individual TCRs with disease status, and machine learning. To study patterns of TCR occurrence, a later analysis re-analyzed previously published TCR beta repertoires from several hundred donors and added high-resolution HLA genotyping. Rather than drawing on any new phenotypic data, the later analysis identified candidate immune exposures from TCR beta sequences and the way those sequences occurred across donors. To decide whether each TCR beta V gene segment behaved as functional or pseudogenic, an earlier analysis of several hundred of the donors relied on high-throughput TCR beta sequencing. Donor age, sex, ethnicity and CMV serostatus were collected together with the repertoire data. A later genetic analysis used genome-wide SNP genotypes for about 60% of the roughly 700 donors, treating that subset as a discovery cohort. Every discovery cohort repertoire had been produced on one sequencing platform. Both class I and class II loci were covered by HLA typing, at four-digit resolution. Typing coverage varied by locus: roughly 620-640 donors for A, B, C, DRB1 and DQB1; roughly 500 for DQA1; over 600 for DPA1; roughly 450 for DPB1. Roughly 5 DR-DQ haplotypes were handled as single units for association and clustering, since linkage in the cohort was strong. Among under 450 genotyped donors of the cohort, an average of approximately 240,000 unique TCR beta nucleotide sequences were sequenced per donor, roughly a sixth of them non-productive.

In total, roughly 710 healthy bone marrow donors made up the cohort. At the time of sampling, all cohort members were nominally healthy, though unrecorded immune exposures were likely present. The donor was CMV seronegative and belonged to the group of 352 seronegative cohort members. Each donor provided a peripheral blood sample, and peripheral blood mononuclear cells were used for TCR beta sequencing. The Qiagen DNeasy Blood Extraction Kit was used to extract genomic DNA from the blood cell samples. Of note for this clone: What this receptor recognizes is not known. There are no base qualities to consult, and no much larger clone falls within one base.

What the work shows at the level of the full study, not this receptor alone: Because counts were too low, 15 to 20 rarely observed V segments, including chromosome 9 orphons, were excluded from the earlier analysis of 500 to 700 of the donors. Cytomegalovirus status was reported to be diagnosed by the classifier with high specificity and sensitivity in both the original and validation cohorts. A group of highly shared sequence variants was considered likely to be a technical artifact of the sequencing pipeline. The only immune exposure information available for the cohort was CMV serostatus. A later analysis associated about 17,000 TCR beta sequences with specific HLA alleles at a false discovery rate of 0.05. Most TCR sequences were seen in very few donors, while some public TCRs were found in many individuals. In an earlier analysis of approximately 590 of the donors, most TCR beta V segments appeared in productive rearrangements about 87% or about 30% of the time, broadly matching IMGT annotations. A further reported finding was that TCR beta sequences accurately predicted the HLA-A and HLA-B alleles for most subjects in the first cohort. Roughly uniform sequencing depth across donors was assumed in presence/absence analyses, although this assumption may not hold. Because some donors lacked HLA typing at each locus, the association tests relied only on the typed subset. The authors suggested that the approach could potentially be generalized to other disease states and immunological phenotypes. A later genetic analysis reported fewer N-insertions in productive TCRs among donors in an Asian-associated ancestry cluster than the roughly 720-donor mean. A total of about 180 TCR beta chains were listed by the study as associated with cytomegalovirus. In a later analysis, HLA-associated TCR beta chains were found to be more clonally expanded and to have lower generation probabilities than equally common non-associated chains. A few of the identified cytomegalovirus-associated TCR beta chains were confirmed in vitro to be specific for cytomegalovirus antigens. A later analysis reported that several top co-occurrence clusters appeared linked to parvovirus B19, influenza, CMV and Epstein-Barr virus. A later analysis found that most CMV-associated TCR beta chains appeared HLA-restricted, with HLA associations seemingly driven largely by CMV exposure. In a later analysis, TCR association rates were found to vary across HLA loci, with the most associated TCRs seen for DRB1 alleles and the fewest for HLA-C alleles. The 87-base-pair reads could not distinguish some IMGT-functional V segments, including TRBV6-2 and TRBV6-3, so those segments were excluded. V-gene and J-gene trimming of TCR beta chains was associated with a missense DCLRE1C variant in a later genetic analysis, and the association was replicated in an independent cohort. Only TCR beta chains were sequenced in this cohort, and the absence of alpha or paired-chain data limited detectable features. Linkage disequilibrium might explain the correlated functional status among segregating V segments, but an unknown experimental factor could not be excluded. When HLA alleles, especially DR and DQ, strongly co-occurred, attributing TCR associations to individual alleles was difficult.

The germline V gene provides CDR1 MGHRA and CDR2 YSYEKL. Deletion took 6 bases off V and 7 bases off J, with a span of 13 bases between the germline ends. Spanning cysteine to phenylalanine, the CDR3 consists of 14 amino acids. Only the CDR3 portion is preserved as DNA: 42 bases, with reading frame beginning at the first base. Library generation was performed with the immunoSEQ multiplex PCR assay. The multiplex PCR relied on a mix of 60 forward primers for TCR Vbeta segments and 13 reverse primers for TCR Jbeta segments. The CDR3 region of rearranged TCR beta genes was amplified from genomic DNA with a multiplex PCR assay. On the Illumina HiSeq System, the amplified TCR beta libraries were sequenced as 87-base-pair reads. As for how the authors treated the data: In a later analysis, roughly 80 million unique TCR beta chains were counted across the 500 to 850 repertoires, and around 11 million of these chains were shared by at least two donors. Raw reads were error-corrected and collapsed into unique sequences by a nearest-neighbor algorithm in which closely related sequences were merged to remove PCR and sequencing errors. V, D and J gene segments were assigned by aligning CDR3 sequences to IMGT reference sequences. For a sequence to be retained, at least a six-nucleotide match to both a V gene segment and a J gene segment was required. Rearrangements were classified as productive when the CDR3 lacked stop codons and remained in frame with V and J, and all other rearrangements were classified as non-productive. Following IMGT convention, CDR3 was defined as the stretch from the second conserved V-encoded cysteine to the conserved J-encoded phenylalanine. The earlier analysis of about 590 of the donors excluded sequences that lacked an unambiguous match to a single V gene segment. In an earlier analysis of approximately 590 of the donors, V segments were called functional above 56.7% productive rearrangements and were called segregating when the between-donor standard deviation exceeded 5%. To diagnose cytomegalovirus status from the catalog of TCR beta chain sequences, a statistical classification framework was built. In a later analysis, TCR nucleotide sequences were compared against IMGT/GENE-DB human TR gene sequences so that V and J genes could be assigned. The TCRdist pipeline was used in a later analysis to assign CDR3 sequences and most-parsimonious VDJ recombination scenarios. In a later analysis, each TCR beta chain was defined by its CDR3 amino acid sequence together with its V-gene family, and reads lacking a unique V-gene family were excluded. To address suspected cross-contamination and a sequencing artifact, a later analysis removed 592 highly shared, low-generation-probability nucleotide sequences. For each public chain, a later analysis derived a clonal expansion index from normalized ranks of inferred template counts within each repertoire. A later analysis computed generation probabilities with a VDJ recombination model fitted to out-of-frame rearrangements, and checked the results against IGoR. Hypergeometric tests were used in a later analysis to score TCR-TCR, TCR-HLA and TCR-CMV co-occurrence, with a repertoire-size bias correction applied to the TCR pairs. A later analysis estimated false discovery rates by permuting HLA or CMV assignments 20 times. A later analysis grouped co-occurring TCRs with DBSCAN, adding TCRdist sequence similarity when clustering within HLA-allele-positive subsets. Co-occurrence clustering excluded repertoires with fewer than 30,000 or more than 120,000 public chains, plus five with anomalous nucleotide sharing. The source is immuneACCESS, and TCRdb retained only in-frame sequences with V and J called. Part of the clones is not carried over; for the studies checked, unresolved V genes explain less than half of this, and the remainder is unexplained. The D gene and trimming were derived from the DNA, and the V and J assignments and clone size from that table. The sample contains about 140,000 clones, about 77% of them found a single time. Around 1.7% of the sample rests with the top ten.

The sequenced material came from PBMCs. This clonotype was obtained from a female donor in good health and CMV-seronegative. Here the chain combines TRBV4-1 and TRBJ1-6; the D gene is possibly TRBD1, with 6 bases matching. The CDR3 region: CASRRTDTNSPLHF. The DNA reads as follows: TGCGCCAGCAGGAGGACAGATACGAATTCACCCCTCCACTTT.